The entry that follows covers one T cell receptor beta chain sequence. A few counts support this clonotype. The antigen it binds to is not known. No much larger clone exists at a distance of one base, and base qualities are not known. The cysteine opens and the phenylalanine closes a CDR3 of 17 amino acids. Solely the CDR3 DNA is kept, with 51 bases framed from the first base. V loses 2 bases at its end and J loses 4 bases; junction bases beyond the gene matches: 14. The CDR1 and CDR2 encoded by the germline V gene (reference sequence) are DFQATT and SNEGSKA. The reads were generated on an Illumina HiSeq 2500. Quantitative 5'-RACE with molecular barcodes was the method used to prepare the TCR beta libraries. Per the source publication's procedure: Disease-linked TCR variants were identified with a new computational method built on a probabilistic model of VDJ rearrangement. TCRdb redid the processing of the public reads, applying fastp at Q25 and MiXCR, and retained in-frame beta chains. Each CDR3 protein appears once, grouped with its most common genes and DNA. The V and J calls and clone size are TCRdb's, not the authors'. This sample gives 300,000 to 400,000 distinct CDR3 sequences in total; under 14% of them show up just once. About 10% of the sample goes to the ten largest clones.

These data originate in a study of CD8 T cells in ankylosing spondylitis (dated by TCRdb to about 2017). With respect to the entire study: The study set out to find disease-linked TCR variants by profiling T cell receptor beta repertoires in ankylosing spondylitis patients and healthy donors. The full study cohort comprised 25 ankylosing spondylitis patients and approximately 100 healthy donors. Peripheral blood was sampled, and synovial fluid was additionally collected from ankylosing spondylitis patients.

Broader findings and caveats from the paper: A TCR beta motif made up of several highly homologous amino acid variants appeared to be characteristic of blood from ankylosing spondylitis patients. Significant enrichment of the disease-linked clones was reported in matched synovial fluid samples from ankylosing spondylitis patients. The disease-linked clones had a CD8+ phenotype and were found at relatively low frequencies in peripheral blood. Some motif variants were previously reported in synovial fluid and blood of reactive arthritis patients, suggesting common disease-initiation mechanisms.

The TCR sequence derives from a female donor with ankylosing spondylitis or in good health (not recorded which). The source material was blood, either unsorted or a sorted T cell fraction (not recorded which). In this chain, TRBV20-1 is recombined with TRBJ1-5, and 7 junctional nucleotides match TRBD1. DNA sequence: TGCAGTGCTAGAAGTCGGTGGGGAGGGGGCGAAAATCAGCCCCAGCATTTT. Its protein product is CSARSRWGGGENQPQHF.